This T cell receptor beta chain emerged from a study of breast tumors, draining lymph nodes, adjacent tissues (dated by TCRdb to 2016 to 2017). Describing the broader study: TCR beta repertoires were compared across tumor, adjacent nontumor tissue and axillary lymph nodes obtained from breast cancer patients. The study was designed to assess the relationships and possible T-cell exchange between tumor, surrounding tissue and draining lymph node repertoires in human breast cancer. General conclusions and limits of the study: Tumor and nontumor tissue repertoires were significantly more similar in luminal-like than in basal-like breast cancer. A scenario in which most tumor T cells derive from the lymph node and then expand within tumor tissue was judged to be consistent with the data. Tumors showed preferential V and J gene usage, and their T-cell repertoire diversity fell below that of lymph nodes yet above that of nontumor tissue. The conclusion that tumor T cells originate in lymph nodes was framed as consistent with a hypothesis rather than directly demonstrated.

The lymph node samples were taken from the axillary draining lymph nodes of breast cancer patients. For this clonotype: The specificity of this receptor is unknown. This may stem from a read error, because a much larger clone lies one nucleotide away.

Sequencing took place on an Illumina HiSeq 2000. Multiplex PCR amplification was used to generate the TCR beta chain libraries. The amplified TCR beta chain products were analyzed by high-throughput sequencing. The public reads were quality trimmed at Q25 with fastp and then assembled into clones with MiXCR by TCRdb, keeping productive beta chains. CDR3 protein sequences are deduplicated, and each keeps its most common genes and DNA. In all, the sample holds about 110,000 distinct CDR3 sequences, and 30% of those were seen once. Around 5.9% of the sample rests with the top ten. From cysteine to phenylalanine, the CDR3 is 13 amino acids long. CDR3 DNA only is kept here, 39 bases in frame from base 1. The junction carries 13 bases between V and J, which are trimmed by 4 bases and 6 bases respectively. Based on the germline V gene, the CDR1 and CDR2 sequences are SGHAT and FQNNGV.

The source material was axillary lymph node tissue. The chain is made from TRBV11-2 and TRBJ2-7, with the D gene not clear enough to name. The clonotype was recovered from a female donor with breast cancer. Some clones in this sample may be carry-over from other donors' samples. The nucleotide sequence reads TGTGCCAGCAGCTCCACCTCCCGGTCCGAGCAGTACTTC. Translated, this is CASSSTSRSEQYF.